This T cell receptor beta chain was sequenced in a study of monozygotic twins with inflammatory bowel disease. About this clonotype itself: No antigen is known for it.

CDR1 is SGHRS, CDR2 YFSETQ, per germline. This CDR3 is built from 13 residues. TCRdb re-called the 5' RACE reads; every CDR3 protein appears as one record, without DNA. The table lists more than 300,000 distinct CDR3 sequences. Whole-study results and caveats: Patient-to-patient differences in immunosuppressive treatment may have added variability to the repertoires. Healthy twins showed more clonotype sharing with others than IBD patients, especially patients with disease activity.

Whole blood that had not undergone T cell sorting provided the isolated total RNA. The sequenced material came from blood. This clonotype was obtained from a human donor with ulcerative colitis or Crohn's disease, or a healthy co-twin of an affected twin (not recorded which). This sequence joins TRBV5-1 and TRBJ1-2; TCRdb indicates TRBD1, and absent DNA this call remains unverified. The CDR3 spells CASSFQGAFGYTF.